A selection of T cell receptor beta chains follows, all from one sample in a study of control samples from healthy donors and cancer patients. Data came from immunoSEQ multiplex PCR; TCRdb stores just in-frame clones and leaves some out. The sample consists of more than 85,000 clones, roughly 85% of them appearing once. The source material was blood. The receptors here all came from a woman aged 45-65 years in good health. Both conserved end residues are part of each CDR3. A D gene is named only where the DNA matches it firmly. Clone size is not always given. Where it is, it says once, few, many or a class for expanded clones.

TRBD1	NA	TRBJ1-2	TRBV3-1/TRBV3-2	TGTGCCAGCAGCCAAGTACCCGACAGGGCCGGCTACACCTTC	CASSQVPDRAGYTF
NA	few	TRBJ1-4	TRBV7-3	TGTGCCAGCAGCATTATCCAGGGAGAAAAACTGTTTTTT	CASSIIQGEKLFF
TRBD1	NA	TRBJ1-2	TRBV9	TGTGCCAGCAGCGCCCAAACAGGGGTAACTCGCTACACCTTC	CASSAQTGVTRYTF
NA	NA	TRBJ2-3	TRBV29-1	TGCAGCGTTGATGAGCCGGAAACAGATACGCAGTATTTT	CSVDEPETDTQYF
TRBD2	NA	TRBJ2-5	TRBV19	TGTGCCAGTAGAACTAGCGGAGGAGAGACCCAGTACTTC	CASRTSGGETQYF
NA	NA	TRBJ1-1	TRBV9	TGTGCCAGCAGCCCCGGGGGGACTATGAACACTGAAGCTTTCTTT	CASSPGGTMNTEAFF
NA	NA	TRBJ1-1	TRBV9	TGTGCCAGCAGCGCCTTATCGACGGTGAACACTGAAGCTTTCTTT	CASSALSTVNTEAFF
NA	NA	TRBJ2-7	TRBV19	TGTGCCAGTAGTTTCCGACAGGTAGCCTACGAGCAGTACTTC	CASSFRQVAYEQYF
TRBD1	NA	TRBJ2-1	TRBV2	TGTGCCAGTATCATGCCCGGACAGGGGAGAAATGAGCAGTTCTTC	CASIMPGQGRNEQFF
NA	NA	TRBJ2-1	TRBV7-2	TGTGCCAGCAGCTTCGCTAGCAGTTACAATGAGCAGTTCTTC	CASSFASSYNEQFF
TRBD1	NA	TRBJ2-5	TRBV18	TGTGCCAGCTCACCACGGGGACAGGACCAAGAGACCCAGTACTTC	CASSPRGQDQETQYF
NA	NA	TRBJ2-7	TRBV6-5	TGTGCCAGCACACCCGACAGCTACGAGCAGTACTTC	CASTPDSYEQYF
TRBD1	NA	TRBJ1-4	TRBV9	TGTGCCAGCAGCCCGCGGGACAGGGGGAAGGAAAAACTGTTTTTT	CASSPRDRGKEKLFF
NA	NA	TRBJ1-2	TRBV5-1	TGCGCCAGCAGCTTCTCAGGAAACTATGGCTACACCTTC	CASSFSGNYGYTF
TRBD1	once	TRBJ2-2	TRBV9	TGTGCCAGCAGCGTAGAGGGGCAGGGGGCCGGGGAGCTGTTTTTT	CASSVEGQGAGELFF
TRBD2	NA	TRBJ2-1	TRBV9	TGCGCCCGCAGCGCAAGCGGGGGGGCGGGGAATGAGCAGTTCTTC	CARSASGGAGNEQFF
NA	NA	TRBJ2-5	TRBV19	TGTGCCAGTAGTATTAACGGGATCCAAGAGACCCAGTACTTC	CASSINGIQETQYF
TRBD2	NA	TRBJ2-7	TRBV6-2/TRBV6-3	TGTGCCAGCAGTTACGTACTAGCGGGCGAGCAGTACTTC	CASSYVLAGEQYF
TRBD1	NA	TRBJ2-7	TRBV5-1	TGCGCCAGCAGTTATTATTTAGGGACAGGCGATGAGCAGTACTTC	CASSYYLGTGDEQYF
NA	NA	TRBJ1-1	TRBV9	TGTGCCAGCAGCGTAGGGAGGAACACTGAAGCTTTCTTT	CASSVGRNTEAFF
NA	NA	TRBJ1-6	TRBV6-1	TGTGCCAGCAGTGAAATGAGCTCCTATAATTCACCCCTCCACTTT	CASSEMSSYNSPLHF
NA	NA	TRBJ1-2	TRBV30	TGTGCCTGGAGTCACCAGCCGGGCTACACCTTC	CAWSHQPGYTF
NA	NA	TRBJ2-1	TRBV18	TGTGCCAGCTCACCAGCCAGAGCGAAAGTGAGCTCCTACAATGAGCAGTTCTTC	CASSPARAKVSSYNEQFF
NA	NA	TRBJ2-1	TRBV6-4	TGTGCCAGCAGTGACTCGCAGGGGCCGCTCAGGGAGCAGTTCTTC	CASSDSQGPLREQFF
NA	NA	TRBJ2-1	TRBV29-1	TGCAGCGTTTCCAGGGGCGGCAATGAGCAGTTCTTC	CSVSRGGNEQFF
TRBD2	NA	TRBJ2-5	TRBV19	TGTGCCAGTAGTATCCTTGCGGGGGGGCAAGAGACCCAGTACTTC	CASSILAGGQETQYF
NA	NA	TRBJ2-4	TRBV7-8	TGTGCCAGCAGCTTAGCTAGCGTACAGGGGAGGGTAGCCAAAAACATTCAGTACTTC	CASSLASVQGRVAKNIQYF
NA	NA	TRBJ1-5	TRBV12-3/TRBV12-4	TGTGCCAGCAGTTTAGGCAATCAGCCCCAGCATTTT	CASSLGNQPQHF
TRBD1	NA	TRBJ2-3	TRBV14	TGTGCCAGCAGCTTAACCGGGACAGGGGTTTTTGGTACGCAGTATTTT	CASSLTGTGVFGTQYF
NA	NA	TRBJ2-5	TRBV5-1	TGCGCCAGCAGCTTGCCAGGGGAGGAGACCCAGTACTTC	CASSLPGEETQYF
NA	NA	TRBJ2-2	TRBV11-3	TGTGCCAGCAGCTTACCGAGGAGGGGCCTTTTCGCGAACACCGGGGAGCTGTTTTTT	CASSLPRRGLFANTGELFF
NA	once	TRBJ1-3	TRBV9	TGTGCCAGCAGGGGGGTAAGCTCTGGAAACACCATATATTTT	CASRGVSSGNTIYF
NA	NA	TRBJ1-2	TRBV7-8	TGTGCCAGCAGCCATCTTCTTAACTATGGCTACACCTTC	CASSHLLNYGYTF
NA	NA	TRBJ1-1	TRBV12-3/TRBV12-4	TGTGCCAGCAGCGAGGACGGCTGGGAAGCTTTCTTT	CASSEDGWEAFF
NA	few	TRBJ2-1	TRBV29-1	TGCAGCGTTAGACCCCAAGGATACAATGAGCAGTTCTTC	CSVRPQGYNEQFF
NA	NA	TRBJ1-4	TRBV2	TGTGCCAGCAGTGAAGGCCTCCCAGGGGAAAAACTGTTTTTT	CASSEGLPGEKLFF
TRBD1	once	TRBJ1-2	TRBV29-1	TGCAGCGTTTCAGGGGGTCCGACCTATGGCTACACCTTC	CSVSGGPTYGYTF
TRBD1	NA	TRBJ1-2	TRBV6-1	TGTGCCAGCAGTGACCGGGACAGGGGAGGCTACACCTTC	CASSDRDRGGYTF
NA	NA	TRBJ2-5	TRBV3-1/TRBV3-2	TGTGCCAGCAGCCAGAACAGGGTCCGAGAGACCCAGTACTTC	CASSQNRVRETQYF
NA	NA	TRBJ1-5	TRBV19	TGTGCCAGTGGGGGTTGGGGGTCTGGCCAGCCCCAGCATTTT	CASGGWGSGQPQHF
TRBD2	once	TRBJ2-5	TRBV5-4	TGTGCCAGCAGCTCGGGACTAGCGGGGCAAGAGACCCAGTACTTC	CASSSGLAGQETQYF
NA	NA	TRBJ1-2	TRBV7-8	TGTGCCAGCAGCTCTATGACAGGAAGGAATGGCTACACCTTC	CASSSMTGRNGYTF
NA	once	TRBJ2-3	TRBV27	TGTGCCAGCAGTTTTTCGGAAGGGCTTCCCACAGATACGCAGTATTTT	CASSFSEGLPTDTQYF
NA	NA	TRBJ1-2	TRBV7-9	TGTGCCAGCAGCTTAGACCCGTATGGCTACACCTTC	CASSLDPYGYTF
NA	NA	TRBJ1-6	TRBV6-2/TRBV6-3	TGTGCCAGCAGTAAACCCGAAAATCCCTCTTCACCCCTCCACTTT	CASSKPENPSSPLHF
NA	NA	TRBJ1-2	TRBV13	TGTGCCAGCAGCACGCAAGCGGGAATGTGGAACTATGGCTACACCTTC	CASSTQAGMWNYGYTF
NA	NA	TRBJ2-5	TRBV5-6	TGTGCCAGCAGCATACCCGGACCTGAAATGAGGCAAGAGACCCAGTACTTC	CASSIPGPEMRQETQYF
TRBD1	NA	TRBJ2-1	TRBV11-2	TGTGCCAGCAGCCGTGGACAGGGGGCCTACAATGAGCAGTTCTTC	CASSRGQGAYNEQFF
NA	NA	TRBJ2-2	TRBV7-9	TGTGCCAGCAGCTTAGCGCTTACAGGGCCCACCGGGGAGCTGTTTTTT	CASSLALTGPTGELFF